A single sample gave rise to the 31 T cell receptor beta chains below, sequenced in a study of Tregs in tolerant kidney transplant recipients. Sequencing was performed with immunoSEQ multiplex PCR; in TCRdb, only in-frame clones are kept and a portion is missing. The sample has 45,000 to 55,000 clones; about 91% are singletons. Recipients received nonmyeloablative bone marrow transplants from related graft donors, with transient mixed chimerism. Sequencing was performed on CD8+ T cells from blood (PBMCs), taken 24 months after the transplant. The receptors originated from a human patient who received a combined kidney and bone marrow transplant. Some T cells may have originated in the graft donor.

This clone was picked up one time. The chain links TRBV7-9 to TRBJ2-7; 7 bases map to TRBD1. The CDR3 runs to 15 residues. Germline V gene sequence: CDR1 SEHNR, CDR2 FQNEAQ (reference sequence). V gave up 3 bases and J gave up 0 bases; unmatched junction bases: 5. CDR3 in amino acids: CASSFGQEFSYEQYF. The CDR3 nucleotides read TGTGCCAGCAGCTTTGGACAGGAGTTCTCCTACGAGCAGTACTTC.

In its sample, this clone is medium-sized. The chain employs TRBV12-2 and TRBJ1-1. TRBV12-2 is marked as a pseudogene. The CDR3 has 15 amino acids. CDR3 sequence reads: CASRLGSFCFTEAFF. CDR3 DNA sequence: TGTGCAAGTCGCCTTGGGAGTTTCTGTTTCACTGAAGCTTTCTTT.

This chain connects TRBV14 to TRBJ2-7; D is unclear. CDR1 SGHDN and CDR2 FVKESK come from the germline V gene. V lost 0 bases and J 3 bases, leaving 9 bases between the germline ends. This CDR3 contains 14 residues. CDR3 DNA: TGTGCCAGCAGCCAAGATTTCAGTGTCTACGAGCAGTACTTC. It translates to CASSQDFSVYEQYF.

The V and J genes are TRBV5-6 and TRBJ2-7, with 15 bases lining up with TRBD2. J lost 0 bases, V lost 3 bases, and 4 bases had no gene match. CDR3 size: 17 residues. CDR1 is SGHDT and CDR2 is YYEEEE in the germline V gene. The CDR3 nucleotides read TGTGCCAGCAGCTATGGACTAGCGGGAGGGCACTCCTACGAGCAGTACTTC. Protein product: CASSYGLAGGHSYEQYF.

The genes are TRBV7-4 and TRBJ1-2; D is ambiguous. The CDR3 runs to 15 residues. The V gene lost 2 bases and the J gene lost 5 bases, with 15 bases spanning the gap. Germline V gene lookup returns CDR1 SGHVT and CDR2 SQSDAQ. CDR3 sequence reads: CASSLLREVKYGYTF. For the CDR3, the DNA is TGTGCCAGCAGCTTATTGAGGGAAGTAAAATATGGCTACACCTTC.

V and J are TRBV7-3 and TRBJ2-5; D may be TRBD2 (6 bases). Looked up from germline, CDR1 is SGHTA and CDR2 is FQGTGA. The CDR3 has 13 amino acids. Between the trimmed V and J ends, which lost 2 bases and 5 bases, there was a span of 9 bases. The DNA of the CDR3 is TGTGCCAGCAGCTTAGGTGCGGGGGAGACCCAGTACTTC. Its protein product is CASSLGAGETQYF.

The genes are TRBV30 and TRBJ2-3; 11 bases match TRBD2. The CDR3 loop spans 19 amino acids. V lost 0 bases, J lost 0 bases, and 11 bases stayed unmatched. Germline V gene lookup returns CDR1 GTSNPN and CDR2 SVGIG (reference sequence). CDR3 in amino acids: CAWSVVNSGREGSTDTQYF. In nucleotides, the CDR3 is TGTGCCTGGAGTGTTGTGAATAGCGGGAGGGAAGGAAGCACAGATACGCAGTATTTT.

The DNA of the CDR3 is TGTGCCACCAGCCTAGGACTAGCGGGGACGTACGAGCAGTACTTC. Translation: CATSLGLAGTYEQYF. This chain joins TRBV15 and TRBJ2-7; TRBD2 agrees at 12 bases. The CDR3 spans 15 residues. V was clipped by 5 bases and J by 4 bases; unmatched bases: 6. Germline CDR1 reads LNHNV; CDR2 reads YYDKDF (reference sequence).

This clone was counted a single time. The gene calls are TRBV5-1 and TRBJ1-4; 7 bases are a match to TRBD1. Germline V gene lookup returns CDR1 SGHRS and CDR2 YFSETQ. V trimming: 0 bases; J trimming: 6 bases; junction bases outside the gene matches: 8. CDR3 size: 16 residues. The CDR3 coding sequence is TGCGCCAGCAGCTTGGCTGGGATAACAGGGGATGAAAAACTGTTTTTT. Protein product: CASSLAGITGDEKLFF.

V gene TRBV6-5 combines with J gene TRBJ2-5, with D possibly being TRBD1 (7 bases). This CDR3 region has 15 residues. Trimming took off 6 bases at V and 3 bases at J, with 17 bases between the two ends. Looked up from germline, CDR1 is MNHEY and CDR2 is SVGAGI. Here the CDR3 DNA reads TGTGCCAGCAGCGGAGGGGGCTCTATAGAAGAGACCCAGTACTTC. The encoded protein is CASSGGGSIEETQYF.

The CDR3 reads CASSPDWQGASYEQYF. The CDR3 DNA reads as TGTGCCAGTAGTCCTGATTGGCAGGGGGCATCCTACGAGCAGTACTTC. The V call is TRBV19, the J call TRBJ2-7; 8 nucleotides match TRBD1. J was trimmed by 1 base and V by 5 bases; bases with no gene match: 10. CDR1 and CDR2 from the germline V gene are LNHDA and SQIVND (reference sequence). The CDR3 runs 16 residues.

The chain carries TRBV27 and TRBJ1-5; a possible D gene is TRBD1 (6 bases). Germline-derived CDR1 and CDR2 are MNHEY and SMNVEV (reference sequence). V was cut by 4 bases and J by 7 bases, with 14 bases left in between. This CDR3 has 14 residues. The CDR3 region is CASSSGQGIQPQHF. DNA of the CDR3: TGTGCCAGCAGTTCCGGTCAGGGGATCCAGCCCCAGCATTTT.

This chain connects TRBV9 to TRBJ2-1; D is perhaps TRBD2 (5 bases). V lost 2 bases to trimming and J lost 6 bases, with 15 bases between them. The CDR3 runs 15 residues. Germline values: CDR1 SGDLS, CDR2 YYNGEE. CDR3 sequence (DNA): TGTGCCAGCAGCGTCGGATCTGGAGGTAGCAATGAGCAGTTCTTC. It is translated as CASSVGSGGSNEQFF.

V gene TRBV6-5 combines with J gene TRBJ2-7; D gene ambiguous. CDR3 length: 13 amino acids. The ends were cut back, 2 bases at V and 0 bases at J, with 5 bases in the middle. Germline V lookup: CDR1 MNHEY, CDR2 SVGAGI. The CDR3 is CASSYGFSYEQYF. DNA for the CDR3: TGTGCCAGCAGTTACGGCTTCTCCTACGAGCAGTACTTC.

The chain employs TRBV6-5 and TRBJ2-7; TRBD1 matches at 7 bases. CDR3 length equals 14 residues. The V and J ends lost 5 bases and 1 base, in that order; junction bases with no gene match: 5. CDR1 is MNHEY and CDR2 is SVGAGI in the germline V gene. CDR3 sequence (DNA): TGTGCCAGCAGTGACCTACAGGGGTCCTACGAGCAGTACTTC. It specifies CASSDLQGSYEQYF.

The J gene is TRBJ2-3, the V gene TRBV9; D is undetermined. The CDR3 runs to 14 residues. The V and J ends lost 5 bases and 0 bases respectively, with 10 bases between them. Germline CDR1 reads SGDLS; CDR2 reads YYNGEE. CDR3: CASSNTPSTDTQYF. DNA for the CDR3: TGTGCCAGCAGTAACACCCCTAGCACAGATACGCAGTATTTT.

This clone has just a few counts. This chain joins TRBV6-5 and TRBJ2-1, with TRBD2 matching 9 bases. The CDR3 is 14 amino acids. Germline V gene data show CDR1 as MNHEY and CDR2 as SVGAGI. The ends lost 5 bases at V and 7 bases at J; junction bases unmatched: 6. The CDR3 sequence is CASSHTGLANEQFF. CDR3 coding DNA: TGTGCCAGCAGTCACACGGGACTAGCAAATGAGCAGTTCTTC.

The rearrangement links TRBV6-1 to TRBJ2-5; 16 nucleotides line up with TRBD2. CDR3 length equals 14 residues. With V trimmed by 8 bases and J by 5 bases, 2 bases remained unmatched. Looked up from germline, CDR1 is MNHNS and CDR2 is SASEGT. CDR3 loop: CASWGLAGGETQYF. CDR3 DNA sequence: TGTGCCAGCTGGGGACTAGCGGGGGGGGAGACCCAGTACTTC.

The V and J genes are TRBV5-1 and TRBJ1-1; tentatively, D is TRBD1 (6 bases). V lost 1 base to trimming and J lost 1 base, with 11 bases between them. The germline V gene encodes CDR1 SGHRS and CDR2 YFSETQ. This CDR3 comprises 15 residues. This CDR3 reads CASSLWAGENTEAFF. The CDR3 DNA follows: TGCGCCAGCAGCTTGTGGGCAGGGGAGAACACTGAAGCTTTCTTT.

V gene TRBV7-9 combines with J gene TRBJ1-2; D is unclear. The V gene lost 1 base and the J gene lost 3 bases, with 12 bases spanning the gap. Germline loops: CDR1 SEHNR, CDR2 FQNEAQ (reference sequence). The CDR3 spans 15 residues. In DNA, the CDR3 is TGTGCCAGCAGCTTAGGTCTAGTCCCACACTATGGCTACACCTTC. This codes for CASSLGLVPHYGYTF.

The chain links TRBV10-2 to TRBJ1-1; possible D gene TRBD1, 5 bases. Trimming stripped 7 bases from V and 7 bases from J, with 10 bases between. Per the germline V gene, CDR1 is WSHSY and CDR2 is SAAADI. The CDR3 contains 11 residues. The CDR3 region is CASISGVEAFF. The CDR3 region has the DNA TGCGCCAGCATTTCGGGGGTTGAAGCTTTCTTT.

The chain has TRBV11-2 and TRBJ1-1, with D possibly matching TRBD1 (6 bases). CDR3 length equals 13 residues. V dropped 6 bases and J dropped 4 bases, with 12 bases sitting between them. Germline V gives CDR1 SGHAT, CDR2 FQNNGV. Here the CDR3 DNA reads TGTGCCAGCAGGTCCACAGGGAGCACTGAAGCTTTCTTT. It specifies CASRSTGSTEAFF.

The chain is built from TRBV6-5 and TRBJ2-7, with 9 bases identical to TRBD2. This CDR3 is built from 15 residues. V shed 8 bases, J shed 3 bases, and the junction held 11 bases outside the gene matches. In germline, CDR1 is MNHEY, CDR2 SVGAGI. In DNA form, the CDR3 reads TGTGCCAGCTTCAAGGGGCGGGAGGGGCTCTACGAGCAGTACTTC. Translation: CASFKGREGLYEQYF.

The gene calls are TRBV29-1 and TRBJ1-2; D is perhaps TRBD1 (6 bases). The CDR3 extends over 12 amino acids. V was pared by 7 bases and J by 0 bases, with 9 bases between. Per germline, CDR1 SQVTM and CDR2 ANQGSEA. CDR3 sequence reads: CSDRDTNYGYTF. The CDR3 bases are TGCAGCGACAGGGATACTAACTATGGCTACACCTTC.

This clone was detected only a few times. The chain carries TRBV11-2 and TRBJ2-1; D may be TRBD2 (5 bases). CDR3 length: 14 amino acids. Trimming pared 8 bases from V and 7 bases from J, leaving 18 bases between. Germline assignment: CDR1 SGHAT and CDR2 FQNNGV. In nucleotides, the CDR3 is TGTGCCAGCCGGACTCAAACCTGGATGAATGAGCAGTTCTTC. Translated, it gives CASRTQTWMNEQFF.

This clone was picked up a small number of times. J is TRBJ2-7 and V is TRBV4-3; TRBD1 matches 7 bases. J was trimmed by 4 bases and V by 5 bases; bases with no gene match: 5. From germline, CDR1 is LGHNA and CDR2 YSLEER. This CDR3 is 13 amino acids long. CDR3 loop: CASSWGTAYEQYF. In DNA form, the CDR3 reads TGCGCCAGCAGCTGGGGGACAGCTTACGAGCAGTACTTC.

The chain uses TRBV7-6 and TRBJ2-5; possible D gene TRBD2, 6 bases. V lost 5 bases and J lost 2, with 30 bases in between. CDR3 size: 20 residues. Germline CDR1 is SGHVS and CDR2 is FNYEAQ. The CDR3 nucleotides are TGTGCCAGCAGCCAATGGGAGACTAGTCCCCGAACTCGACCTCAAGAGACCCAGTACTTC. Encoded protein: CASSQWETSPRTRPQETQYF. The whole variable domain, filled in from reference TRBV7-6 and TRBJ2-5, reads GAGVSQSPRYKVTKRGQDVALRCDPISGHVSLYWYRQALGQGPEFLTYFNYEAQQDKSGLPNDRFSAERPEGSISTLTIQRTEQRDSAMYRCASSQWETSPRTRPQETQYFGPGTRLLVL.

This chain joins TRBV2 and TRBJ2-3, with TRBD2 as a possible D gene (5 bases). V dropped 6 bases and J dropped 1 base, with 17 bases sitting between them. The CDR3 totals 16 residues. Germline-derived CDR1 and CDR2 are SNHLY and FYNNEI. In DNA, the CDR3 is TGTGCCAGCAGGACCCCGGAGACTATCGGCACAGATACGCAGTATTTT. This encodes CASRTPETIGTDTQYF.

By sample fraction, this clone is medium-sized. The chain couples TRBV6-5 to TRBJ2-7, with D hard to call. This CDR3 is built from 13 residues. CDR1 is MNHEY, CDR2 SVGAGI, per germline. The V end lost 4 bases, the J end lost 4 bases, and 11 bases lay between the germline ends. CDR3 region: CASSSTLSYEQYF. DNA for the CDR3: TGTGCCAGCAGTTCTACCCTCTCATACGAGCAGTACTTC.

The chain employs TRBV2 and TRBJ2-2; D is ambiguous. Germline lookup yields CDR1 SNHLY and CDR2 FYNNEI. V lost 6 bases and J lost 5, with 4 bases in between. The CDR3 runs to 11 residues. CDR3 protein: CASSHTGELFF. The CDR3 coding sequence is TGTGCCAGCAGCCATACCGGGGAGCTGTTTTTT.

V and J are TRBV7-9 and TRBJ2-1; D is unclear. The CDR3 loop spans 12 amino acids. V was pared by 3 bases and J by 6 bases, with 6 bases between. Germline CDR1 reads SEHNR; CDR2 reads FQNEAQ (reference sequence). The DNA of the CDR3 is TGTGCCAGCAGCTTCTCGGTCAATGAGCAGTTCTTC. This codes for CASSFSVNEQFF.